One T cell receptor (beta chain) is described in this entry. Its antigen is not known. Enrollment shut out patients with autoimmune disease history or systemic immunosuppression. These data originate in a study of OX40 agonist ivuxolimab in advanced cancers. About the study: Partial responses were observed in three patients, of whom one had hepatocellular carcinoma and two had cutaneous melanoma. The study, taken as a whole, reports: The authors also found low normalized T-cell clonal expansion in some nonresponders. At doses 0.1 to 3.0 mg/kg, CD4+ and CD8+ clones expanded.

Sequencing used immunoSEQ multiplex PCR; TCRdb keeps in-frame clones, though not all of them. The repertoire holds about 93,000 clones, with around 92% as singletons. The V and J ends lost 0 bases and 3 bases, in that order; junction bases with no gene match: 7. The V gene's germline CDR1 is PRHDT and CDR2 FYEKMQ (reference sequence). The CDR3 totals 16 residues. This specimen was CD4+ or CD8+ T cells sorted from blood, taken in a trial of the OX40 agonist ivuxolimab. The J gene is TRBJ1-2, the V gene TRBV13, with TRBD1 identical over 7 bases. This TCR was recovered from an adult with an advanced solid tumor such as melanoma, head and neck, liver or kidney cancer. CDR3 sequence: CASSLGGDSLYYGYTF. The CDR3 region has the DNA TGTGCCAGCAGCTTAGGGGGGGACAGTCTATACTATGGCTACACCTTC.